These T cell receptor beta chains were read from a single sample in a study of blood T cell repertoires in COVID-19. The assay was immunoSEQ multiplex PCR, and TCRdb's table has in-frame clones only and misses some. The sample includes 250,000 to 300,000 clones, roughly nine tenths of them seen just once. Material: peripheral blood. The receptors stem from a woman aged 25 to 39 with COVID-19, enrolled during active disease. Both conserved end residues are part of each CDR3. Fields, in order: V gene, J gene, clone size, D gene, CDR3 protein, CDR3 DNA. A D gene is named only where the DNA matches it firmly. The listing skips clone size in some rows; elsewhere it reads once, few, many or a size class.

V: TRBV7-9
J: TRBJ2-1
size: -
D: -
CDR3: CASSLVVDNEQFF
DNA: TGTGCCAGCAGCTTAGTTGTAGACAATGAGCAGTTCTTC

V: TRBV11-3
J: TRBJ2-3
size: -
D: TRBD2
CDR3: CASSLSGGGSTDTQYF
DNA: TGTGCCAGCAGCTTGAGCGGGGGGGGTAGCACAGATACGCAGTATTTT

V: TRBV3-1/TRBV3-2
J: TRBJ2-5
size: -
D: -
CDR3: CASSLAGRGQETQYF
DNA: TGTGCCAGCAGTTTAGCAGGCAGGGGCCAAGAGACCCAGTACTTC

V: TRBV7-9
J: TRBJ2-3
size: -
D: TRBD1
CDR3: CASSGTDREDTQYF
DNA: TGTGCCAGCAGCGGGACGGACAGGGAAGATACGCAGTATTTT

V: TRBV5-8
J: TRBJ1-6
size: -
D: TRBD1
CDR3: CASQVQGTPLHF
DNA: TGTGCCAGCCAAGTACAGGGGACACCCCTCCACTTT

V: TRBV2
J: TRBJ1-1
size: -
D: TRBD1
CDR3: CASSVDRGPEAFF
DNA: TGTGCCAGCAGTGTCGACAGGGGCCCTGAAGCTTTCTTT

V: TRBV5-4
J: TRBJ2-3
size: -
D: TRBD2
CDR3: CASSLDKRGITDTQYF
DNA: TGTGCCAGCAGCTTGGATAAGCGGGGTATCACAGATACGCAGTATTTT

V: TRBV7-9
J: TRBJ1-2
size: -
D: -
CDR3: CASRPTTRSLYGYTF
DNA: TGTGCCAGCAGGCCGACAACCCGTTCTCTCTATGGCTACACCTTC

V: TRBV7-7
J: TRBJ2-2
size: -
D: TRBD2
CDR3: CASSSPGGQRTGELFF
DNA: TGTGCCAGCAGCTCCCCGGGGGGGCAAAGAACCGGGGAGCTGTTTTTT

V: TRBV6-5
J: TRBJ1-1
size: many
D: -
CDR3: CASRNTLNTEAFF
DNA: TGTGCCAGCAGAAACACGTTGAACACTGAAGCTTTCTTT

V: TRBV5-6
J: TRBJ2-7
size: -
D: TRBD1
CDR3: CASSYGTGVAEQYF
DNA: TGTGCCAGCAGCTACGGGACAGGGGTGGCCGAGCAGTACTTC

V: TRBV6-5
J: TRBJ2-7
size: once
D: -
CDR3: CASSYGPSSSYEQYF
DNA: TGTGCCAGCAGTTACGGGCCCTCCAGCTCCTACGAGCAGTACTTC

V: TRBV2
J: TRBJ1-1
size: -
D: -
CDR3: CASSGEGSTEAFF
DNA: TGTGCCAGCAGTGGGGAGGGGAGCACTGAAGCTTTCTTT

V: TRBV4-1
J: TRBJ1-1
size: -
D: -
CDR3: CASSPDRRNTEAFF
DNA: TGCGCCAGCAGCCCCGACAGGAGGAACACTGAAGCTTTCTTT

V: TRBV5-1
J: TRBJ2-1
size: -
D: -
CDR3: CASSPAPPRNEQFF
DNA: TGCGCCAGCAGCCCCGCCCCTCCCAGGAATGAGCAGTTCTTC

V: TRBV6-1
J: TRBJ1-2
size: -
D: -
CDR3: CASSEEAGPNYGYTF
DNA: TGTGCCAGCAGTGAGGAGGCCGGACCTAACTATGGCTACACCTTC

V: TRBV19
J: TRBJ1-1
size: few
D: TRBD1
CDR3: CASSIGGQGTEAFF
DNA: TGTGCCAGTAGTATTGGGGGACAGGGCACTGAAGCTTTCTTT

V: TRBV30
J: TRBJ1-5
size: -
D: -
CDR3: CAWSVWGVGQPQHF
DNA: TGTGCCTGGAGTGTTTGGGGGGTGGGTCAGCCCCAGCATTTT

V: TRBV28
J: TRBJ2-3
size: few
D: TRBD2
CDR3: CASSGSGGAGDTQYF
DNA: TGTGCCAGCAGCGGTAGCGGGGGGGCCGGAGATACGCAGTATTTT

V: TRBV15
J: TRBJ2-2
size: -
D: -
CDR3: CATNPGVHTGELFF
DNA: TGTGCCACCAACCCAGGGGTTCACACCGGGGAGCTGTTTTTT

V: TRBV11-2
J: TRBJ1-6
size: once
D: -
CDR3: CAIRQGTGSPLHF
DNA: TGTGCCATCCGCCAGGGTACTGGCTCACCCCTCCACTTT

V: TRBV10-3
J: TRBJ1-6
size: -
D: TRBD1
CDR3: CAIRHRGENSPLHF
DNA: TGTGCCATCAGGCACAGGGGTGAGAATTCACCCCTCCACTTT

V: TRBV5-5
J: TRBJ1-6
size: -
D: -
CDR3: CASSPGQPSSYNSPLHF
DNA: TGTGCCAGCAGCCCCGGACAGCCGAGCTCCTATAATTCACCCCTCCACTTT

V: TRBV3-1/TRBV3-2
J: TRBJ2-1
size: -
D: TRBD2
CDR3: CASTPLEGIGGGTNEQFF
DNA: TGTGCCAGCACACCACTAGAGGGTATTGGCGGGGGGACCAATGAGCAGTTCTTC

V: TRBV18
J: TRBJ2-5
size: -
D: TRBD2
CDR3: CASSPPTGGYQETQYF
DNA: TGTGCCAGCTCACCACCAACGGGAGGCTACCAAGAGACCCAGTACTTC

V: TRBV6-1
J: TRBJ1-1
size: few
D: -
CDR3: CASSEGSLNTEAFF
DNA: TGTGCCAGCAGTGAGGGCAGCTTGAACACTGAAGCTTTCTTT

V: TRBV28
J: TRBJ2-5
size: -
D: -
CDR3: CASSPPTTYQETQYF
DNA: TGTGCCAGCAGTCCGCCTACCACGTACCAAGAGACCCAGTACTTC

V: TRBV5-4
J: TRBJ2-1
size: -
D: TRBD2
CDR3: CASSLGRLAEFNEQFF
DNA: TGTGCCAGCAGCTTGGGGCGACTAGCGGAATTCAATGAGCAGTTCTTC

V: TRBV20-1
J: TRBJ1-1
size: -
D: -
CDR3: CSASLVEAFF
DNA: TGCAGTGCTAGTCTGGTGGAGGCTTTCTTT

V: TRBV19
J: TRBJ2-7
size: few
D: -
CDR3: CASRGGYEQYF
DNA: TGTGCCAGTAGGGGGGGATACGAGCAGTACTTC

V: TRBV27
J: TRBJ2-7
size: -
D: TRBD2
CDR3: CASSLKGLGYEQYF
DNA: TGTGCCAGCAGCCTAAAGGGACTAGGCTACGAGCAGTACTTC

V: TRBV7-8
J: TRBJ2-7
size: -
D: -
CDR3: CASTGLGVPGALYF
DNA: TGTGCCAGCACCGGACTTGGGGTGCCAGGGGCCCTGTACTTC

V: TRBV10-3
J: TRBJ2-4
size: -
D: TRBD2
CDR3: CAISEFIELGGKNIQYF
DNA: TGTGCCATCAGTGAGTTTATTGAGTTGGGGGGGAAGAACATTCAGTACTTC

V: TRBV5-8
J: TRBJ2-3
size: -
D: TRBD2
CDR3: CASSLAPGLAGKYTDTQYF
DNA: TGTGCCAGCAGCTTGGCGCCGGGACTAGCGGGTAAATACACAGATACGCAGTATTTT

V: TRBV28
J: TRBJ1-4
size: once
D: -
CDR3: CASSLLNEKLFF
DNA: TGTGCCAGCAGTTTGCTAAATGAAAAACTGTTTTTT

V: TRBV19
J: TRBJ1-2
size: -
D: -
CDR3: CASSTYTGNYGYTF
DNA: TGTGCCAGTAGTACCTATACAGGGAACTATGGCTACACCTTC

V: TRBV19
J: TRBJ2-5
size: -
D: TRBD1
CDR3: CASSAGQGFGAQYF
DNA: TGTGCCAGTAGTGCAGGACAGGGATTCGGAGCCCAGTACTTC

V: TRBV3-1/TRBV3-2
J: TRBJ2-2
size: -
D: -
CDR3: CASSPTSAGELFF
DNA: TGTGCCAGCAGCCCAACTAGTGCCGGGGAGCTGTTTTTT

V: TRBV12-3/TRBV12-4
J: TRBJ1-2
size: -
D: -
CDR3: CASRPTGLGGYTF
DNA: TGTGCCAGCAGACCCACAGGTTTGGGTGGCTACACCTTC

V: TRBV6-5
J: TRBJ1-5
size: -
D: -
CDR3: CASSHRDRSNQPQHF
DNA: TGTGCCAGCAGTCACAGGGACCGTAGCAATCAGCCCCAGCATTTT

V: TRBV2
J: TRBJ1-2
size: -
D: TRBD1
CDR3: CASSEGQSNYGYTF
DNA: TGTGCCAGCAGTGAGGGACAGTCGAACTATGGCTACACCTTC

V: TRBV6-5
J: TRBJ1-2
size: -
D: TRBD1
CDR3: CASRDRVEYGYTF
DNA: TGTGCCAGCAGAGACAGGGTGGAGTATGGCTACACCTTC

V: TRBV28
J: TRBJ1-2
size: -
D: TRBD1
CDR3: CASKDRGRANYGYTF
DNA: TGTGCCAGCAAGGACAGGGGCAGAGCTAACTATGGCTACACCTTC

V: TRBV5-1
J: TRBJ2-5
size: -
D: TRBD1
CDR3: CASSMGQGASETQYF
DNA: TGCGCCAGCAGCATGGGACAGGGGGCCTCCGAGACCCAGTACTTC

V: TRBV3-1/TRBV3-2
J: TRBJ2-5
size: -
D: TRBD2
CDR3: CASSRIAGGPETQYF
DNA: TGTGCCAGCAGCCGTATAGCGGGGGGGCCAGAGACCCAGTACTTC

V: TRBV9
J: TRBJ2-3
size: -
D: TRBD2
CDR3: CASSARDYSTDTQYF
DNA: TGTGCCAGCAGCGCCCGGGACTATAGCACAGATACGCAGTATTTT

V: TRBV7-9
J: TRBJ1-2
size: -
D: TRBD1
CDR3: CASSLVTGGADGYTF
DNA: TGTGCCAGCAGCTTAGTTACAGGGGGCGCCGATGGCTACACCTTC

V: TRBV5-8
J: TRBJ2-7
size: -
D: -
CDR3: CASSLRHGGSYEQYF
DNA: TGTGCCAGCAGCTTGCGTCACGGGGGATCCTACGAGCAGTACTTC

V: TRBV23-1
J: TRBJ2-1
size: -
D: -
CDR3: CASSHPGGHNEQFF
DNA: TGCGCCAGCAGTCACCCTGGGGGCCACAATGAGCAGTTCTTC